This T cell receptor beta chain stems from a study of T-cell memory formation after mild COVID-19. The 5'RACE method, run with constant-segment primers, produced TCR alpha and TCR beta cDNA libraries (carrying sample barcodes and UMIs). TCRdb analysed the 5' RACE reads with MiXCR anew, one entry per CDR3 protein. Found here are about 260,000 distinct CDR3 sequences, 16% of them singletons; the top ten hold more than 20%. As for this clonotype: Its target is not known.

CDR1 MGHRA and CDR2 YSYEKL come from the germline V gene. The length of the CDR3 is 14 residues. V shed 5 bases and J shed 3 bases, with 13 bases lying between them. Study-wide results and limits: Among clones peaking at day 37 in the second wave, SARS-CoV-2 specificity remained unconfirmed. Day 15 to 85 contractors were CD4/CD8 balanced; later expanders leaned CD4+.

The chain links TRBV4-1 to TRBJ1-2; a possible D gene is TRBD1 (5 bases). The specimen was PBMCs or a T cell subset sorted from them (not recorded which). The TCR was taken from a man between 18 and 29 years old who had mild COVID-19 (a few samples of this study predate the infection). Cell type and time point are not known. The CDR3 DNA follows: TGCGCCAGCAGCAGGACCGACAGTGACTATGGCTACACCTTC. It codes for CASSRTDSDYGYTF.